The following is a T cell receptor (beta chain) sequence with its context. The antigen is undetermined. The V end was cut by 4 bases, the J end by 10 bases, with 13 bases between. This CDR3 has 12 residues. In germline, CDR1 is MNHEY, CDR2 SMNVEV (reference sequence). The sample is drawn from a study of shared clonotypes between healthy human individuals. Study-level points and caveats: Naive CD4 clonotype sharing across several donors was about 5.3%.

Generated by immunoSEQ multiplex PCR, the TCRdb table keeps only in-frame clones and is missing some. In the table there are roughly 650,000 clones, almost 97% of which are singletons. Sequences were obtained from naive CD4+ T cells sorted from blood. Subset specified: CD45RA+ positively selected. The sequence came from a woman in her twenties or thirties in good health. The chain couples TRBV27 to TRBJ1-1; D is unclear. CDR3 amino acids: CASSSLGIPAFF. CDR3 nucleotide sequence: TGTGCCAGCAGTTCCTTGGGTATCCCAGCTTTCTTT.